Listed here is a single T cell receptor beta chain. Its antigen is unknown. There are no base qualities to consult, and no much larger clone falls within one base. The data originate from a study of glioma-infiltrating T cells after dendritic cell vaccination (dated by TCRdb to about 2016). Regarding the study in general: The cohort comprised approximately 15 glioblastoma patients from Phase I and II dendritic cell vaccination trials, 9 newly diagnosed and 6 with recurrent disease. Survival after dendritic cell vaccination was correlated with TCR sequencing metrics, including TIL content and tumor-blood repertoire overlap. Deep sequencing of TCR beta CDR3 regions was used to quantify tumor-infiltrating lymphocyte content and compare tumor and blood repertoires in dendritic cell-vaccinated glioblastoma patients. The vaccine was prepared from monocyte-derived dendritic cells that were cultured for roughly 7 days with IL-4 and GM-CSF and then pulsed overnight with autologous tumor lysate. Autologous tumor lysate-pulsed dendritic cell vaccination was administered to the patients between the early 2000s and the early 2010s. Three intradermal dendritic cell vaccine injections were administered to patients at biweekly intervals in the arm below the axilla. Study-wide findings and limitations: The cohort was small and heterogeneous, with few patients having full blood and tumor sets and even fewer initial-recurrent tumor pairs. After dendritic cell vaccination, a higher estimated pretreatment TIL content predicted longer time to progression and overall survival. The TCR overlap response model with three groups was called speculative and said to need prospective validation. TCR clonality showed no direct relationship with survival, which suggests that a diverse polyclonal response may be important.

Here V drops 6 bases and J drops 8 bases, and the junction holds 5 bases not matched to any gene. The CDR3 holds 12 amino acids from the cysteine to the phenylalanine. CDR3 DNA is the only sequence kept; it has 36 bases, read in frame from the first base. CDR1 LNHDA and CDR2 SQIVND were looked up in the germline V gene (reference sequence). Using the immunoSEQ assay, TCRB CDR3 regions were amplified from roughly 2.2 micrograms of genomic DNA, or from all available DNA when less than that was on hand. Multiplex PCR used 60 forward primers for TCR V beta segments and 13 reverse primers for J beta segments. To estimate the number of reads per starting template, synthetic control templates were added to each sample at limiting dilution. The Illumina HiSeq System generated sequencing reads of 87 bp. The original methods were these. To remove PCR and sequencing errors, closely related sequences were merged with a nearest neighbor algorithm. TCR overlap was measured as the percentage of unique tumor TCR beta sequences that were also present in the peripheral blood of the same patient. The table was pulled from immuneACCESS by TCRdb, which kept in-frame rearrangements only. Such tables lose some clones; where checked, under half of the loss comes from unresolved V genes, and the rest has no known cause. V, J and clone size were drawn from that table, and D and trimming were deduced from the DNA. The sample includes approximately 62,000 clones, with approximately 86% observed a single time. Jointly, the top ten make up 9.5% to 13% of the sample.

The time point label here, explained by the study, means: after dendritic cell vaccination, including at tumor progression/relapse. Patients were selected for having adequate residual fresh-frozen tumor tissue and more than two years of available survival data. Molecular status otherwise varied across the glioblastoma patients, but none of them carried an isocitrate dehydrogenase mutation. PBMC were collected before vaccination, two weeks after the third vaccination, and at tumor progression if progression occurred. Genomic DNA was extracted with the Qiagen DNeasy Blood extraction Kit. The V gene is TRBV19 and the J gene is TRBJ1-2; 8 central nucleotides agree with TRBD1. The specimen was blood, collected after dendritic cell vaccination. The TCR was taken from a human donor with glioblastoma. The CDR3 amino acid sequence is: CASSPRGHGYTF. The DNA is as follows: TGTGCCAGTAGCCCCAGGGGGCACGGCTACACCTTC. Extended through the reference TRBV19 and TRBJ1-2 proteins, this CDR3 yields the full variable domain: DGGITQSPKYLFRKEGQNVTLSCEQNLNHDAMYWYRQDPGQGLRLIYYSQIVNDFQKGDIAEGYSVSREKKESFPLTVTSAQKNPTAFYLCASSPRGHGYTFGSGTRLTVV.